This T cell receptor beta chain derives from a study of a mutant IDH1 vaccine in newly diagnosed glioma. Study information: Vaccinations were initiated 4-6 weeks following radiotherapy alone, or were given together with temozolomide cycles. Sex distribution of treated patients was about 62% male and around 38% female; mean age was around 40 years. The therapy given earlier, which was standard therapy, consisted of radiotherapy, temozolomide, or both, and most of the patients received both. V12 came at week 35, V13 at week 47.

Trimming left V 6 bases short and J 4 bases short, with 9 bases between. Germline CDR1 and CDR2: SNHLY and FYNNEI. The CDR3 runs 12 residues. Repertoires were generated with immunoSEQ multiplex PCR, while TCRdb's copy carries only in-frame clones and drops some. The sample holds approximately 50,000 clones; under 85% are singletons and the top ten take 3% to 4%. Time point in this sample: week 47, end of study. Topical imiquimod accompanied each vaccine dose, which consisted of 300 ug of mutant IDH1 20-mer peptide. With respect to this clone: Antigen unknown.

This sequence originates from a woman aged 50 to 60 with glioma. The sequencing used PBMCs, collected from a glioma patient whose treatment included an IDH1 peptide vaccine. The V and J genes are TRBV2 and TRBJ1-2, with D perhaps matching TRBD1 (5 bases). The CDR3 is CASSPDSYGYTF. CDR3 DNA sequence: TGTGCCAGCAGCCCCGACAGCTATGGCTACACCTTC.